This entry lists 27 T cell receptor beta chains sequenced from one sample in a study of T-cell memory formation after mild COVID-19. MiXCR, run by TCRdb on the 5' RACE reads, gives a single entry per CDR3 protein. The sample shows 400,000 to 500,000 distinct CDR3 sequences, less than 25% of them seen only once. The sample was PBMCs or a T cell subset sorted from them (not recorded which). These receptors came from an adult woman who had mild COVID-19 (a few samples of this study predate the infection). Cell type and time point are not known.

The V call is TRBV11-2, the J call TRBJ2-3; TRBD2 might be the D (5 bases). Germline assignment: CDR1 SGHAT and CDR2 FQNNGV. Trimming removed 6 bases from V and 0 bases from J, with 13 bases in between. This CDR3 comprises 15 residues. The CDR3 loop reads CASRRSWESTDTQYF. The CDR3 DNA is TGTGCCAGCAGACGAAGTTGGGAGAGCACAGATACGCAGTATTTT.

This clonotype was recorded a few times. The V and J genes are TRBV20-1 and TRBJ2-2; TRBD2 agrees at 14 bases. The germline CDR1 and CDR2 sequences are DFQATT and SNEGSKA (reference sequence). The CDR3 length is 15 residues. V gave up 5 bases and J gave up 6 bases; unmatched junction bases: 5. The CDR3 bases are TGCAGTGCTCGTGGGGGACTAGCGGGGGCCGGGGAGCTGTTTTTT. Its protein product is CSARGGLAGAGELFF.

The V and J genes are TRBV6-1 and TRBJ2-7, with D perhaps matching TRBD2 (5 bases). CDR3 length equals 14 residues. Trimming shortened V by 3 bases and J by 4 bases, and 13 bases separated the two germline ends. CDR1 is MNHNS, CDR2 SASEGT, per germline. CDR3 region: CASSEAQSGYEQYF. The CDR3 DNA is TGTGCCAGCAGTGAGGCCCAGTCGGGGTACGAGCAGTACTTC.

J is TRBJ2-1 and V is TRBV7-9, with 9 positions matching TRBD1. V shed 5 bases and J 8 bases; nucleotides not matched to a gene: 13. Per the germline V gene, CDR1 is SEHNR and CDR2 is FQNEAQ (reference sequence). The CDR3 extends over 16 amino acids. The CDR3 protein is CASSLPGQGFGYEQFF. CDR3 bases: TGTGCCAGCAGCCTACCGGGACAGGGATTTGGATATGAGCAGTTCTTC.

The chain carries TRBV7-9 and TRBJ2-3; no clear D. Germline V gene sequence: CDR1 SEHNR, CDR2 FQNEAQ (reference sequence). With 1 base removed from V and 6 bases from J, the gap between germline ends came to 11 bases. The CDR3 spans 14 residues. The CDR3 nucleotides read TGTGCCAGCAGCTTAGTAGGCAAGACGGATACGCAGTATTTT. Translating gives CASSLVGKTDTQYF.

This clonotype came up a few times. V usage is TRBV7-9 and J usage is TRBJ2-7; 8 bases agree with TRBD2. The V segment lost 5 bases and the J segment 2 bases; nucleotides outside the gene matches: 8. The CDR3 runs to 15 residues. Germline assignment: CDR1 SEHNR and CDR2 FQNEAQ (reference sequence). Written as DNA, the CDR3 is TGTGCCAGCAGCCCGGAAGCGGGAGCCACCTACGAGCAGTACTTC. This encodes CASSPEAGATYEQYF. Full variable domain (missing parts from reference TRBV7-9 and TRBJ2-7): DTGVSQNPRHKITKRGQNVTFRCDPISEHNRLYWYRQTLGQGPEFLTYFQNEAQLEKSRLLSDRFSAERPKGSFSTLEIQRTEQGDSAMYLCASSPEAGATYEQYFGPGTRLTVT.

The chain joins TRBV6-5 to TRBJ2-3, with unresolved D. Trimming shortened V by 5 bases and J by 5 bases, and 8 bases separated the two germline ends. The CDR3 loop spans 12 amino acids. Germline values: CDR1 MNHEY, CDR2 SVGAGI. The DNA for the CDR3 is TGTGCCAGCAGTGACGAAGAAGATACGCAGTATTTT. This codes for CASSDEEDTQYF.

The V and J genes are TRBV19 and TRBJ1-1, with 9 bases that match TRBD1. CDR1 LNHDA and CDR2 SQIVND come from the germline V gene (reference sequence). This CDR3 has 15 residues. Trimming took 5 bases from V and 8 from J; bases not matched to a gene: 12. The CDR3 DNA reads TGTGCCAGTAGTCCCCCCGGACAGGGGTTTAAGGAAGCTTTCTTT. Translation gives CASSPPGQGFKEAFF.

This clonotype was found a few times. The J gene is TRBJ2-1, the V gene TRBV7-2; 9 bases line up with TRBD2. J was trimmed by 6 bases and V by 4 bases; bases with no gene match: 4. The CDR3 loop spans 14 amino acids. In germline, CDR1 is SGHTA, CDR2 FQGNSA. The CDR3 bases are TGTGCCAGCAGCTCTCTAGCGGGGATCAATGAGCAGTTCTTC. This gives the protein CASSSLAGINEQFF. The whole variable domain, remainder taken from reference TRBV7-2 and TRBJ2-1, is GAGVSQSPSNKVTEKGKDVELRCDPISGHTALYWYRQSLGQGLEFLIYFQGNSAPDKSGLPSDRFSAERTGGSVSTLTIQRTQQEDSAVYLCASSSLAGINEQFFGPGTRLTVL.

The table lists this clonotype with many counts. V and J are TRBV24-1 and TRBJ2-2, with TRBD1 as a possible D gene (5 bases). The CDR3 extends over 14 amino acids. V dropped 3 bases and J dropped 4 bases, with 8 bases sitting between them. The germline V gene encodes CDR1 KGHDR and CDR2 SFDVKD. DNA for the CDR3: TGTGCCACCAGTGATCCAACAGGCACCGGGGAGCTGTTTTTT. This translates into CATSDPTGTGELFF.

This clonotype was seen more than once but under ten times. The chain couples TRBV7-9 to TRBJ2-7; D is unresolved. With 2 bases removed from V and 0 bases from J, the gap between germline ends came to 8 bases. The CDR3 spans 14 residues. Germline V lookup: CDR1 SEHNR, CDR2 FQNEAQ (reference sequence). The DNA for the CDR3 is TGTGCCAGCAGCTTAAGATCGGGCTCCTACGAGCAGTACTTC. Translated: CASSLRSGSYEQYF.

The table lists this clonotype with a few counts. V usage is TRBV29-1 and J usage is TRBJ2-1, with TRBD2 matching over 10 bases. The germline gives CDR1 SQVTM, CDR2 ANQGSEA. Germline trimming cut 4 bases from V and 2 bases from J; bases unmatched to any gene: 5. There are 15 residues in the CDR3. The CDR3 spells CSVVASGSPYNEQFF. The CDR3 bases are TGCAGCGTTGTTGCTAGCGGGAGCCCCTACAATGAGCAGTTCTTC.

This clonotype came up a few times. V usage is TRBV30 and J usage is TRBJ2-1; tentative D call: TRBD2 (5 bases). The germline gives CDR1 GTSNPN, CDR2 SVGIG (reference sequence). The V and J ends lost 5 bases and 2 bases respectively, with 16 bases between them. CDR3 size: 15 residues. The CDR3 loop reads CAWGLTPSTYNEQFF. The DNA of the CDR3 is TGTGCCTGGGGACTGACCCCCTCCACCTACAATGAGCAGTTCTTC.

The chain uses TRBV10-3 and TRBJ1-2; 8 bases match TRBD1. V gave up 2 bases and J gave up 1 base; unmatched junction bases: 9. This CDR3 spans 17 amino acids. CDR1 and CDR2 from the germline V gene are ENHRY and SYGVKD. CDR3 residues: CAISEPGQAAYNYGYTF. The CDR3 nucleotides are TGTGCCATCAGTGAGCCGGGACAGGCTGCTTATAACTATGGCTACACCTTC.

V usage is TRBV6-1 and J usage is TRBJ1-4; D call uncertain. The CDR3 totals 15 residues. The V end lost 2 bases, the J end lost 8 bases, and 15 bases lay between the germline ends. Germline loops: CDR1 MNHNS, CDR2 SASEGT. The CDR3 sequence is CASSETGRDDEKLFF. The CDR3 DNA reads as TGTGCCAGCAGTGAAACGGGGAGAGACGACGAAAAACTGTTTTTT.

The V and J genes are TRBV5-5 and TRBJ2-1; 7 bases fit TRBD2. Germline loops: CDR1 SGHKS, CDR2 YYEKEE (reference sequence). With V trimmed by 0 bases and J by 9 bases, 6 bases remained unmatched. The CDR3 runs 14 residues. CDR3 amino acids: CASSLAWGGGEQFF. CDR3 nucleotide sequence: TGTGCCAGCAGCTTGGCTTGGGGGGGAGGTGAGCAGTTCTTC.

This clonotype showed up many times. The rearrangement uses TRBV21-1 and TRBJ2-1; the table assigns TRBD1, which was not confirmed against the DNA. TRBV21-1 is assigned pseudogene status. The CDR3 runs to 13 residues. The CDR3 DNA sequence: TGTGCCAGCAGCAGCTCAGGGGGGAATGAGCAGTTCTTC. It translates to CASSSSGGNEQFF.

This clonotype was counted between two and nine times. V usage is TRBV15 and J usage is TRBJ2-3, with D unclear. The V end was cut by 2 bases, the J end by 0 bases, with 15 bases between. Germline CDR1 is LNHNV and CDR2 is YYDKDF (reference sequence). CDR3 length: 17 amino acids. CDR3 sequence (DNA): TGTGCCACCAGCAGATACGGAGAGGCGAGAAGCACAGATACGCAGTATTTT. Translating gives CATSRYGEARSTDTQYF.

A few counts support this clonotype. A much larger clone sits a single nucleotide away, making a read error possible. This chain joins TRBV7-3 and TRBJ2-1, with no clear D. The length of the CDR3 is 11 residues. Looked up from germline, CDR1 is SGHTA and CDR2 is FQGTGA. The V and J ends lost 5 bases and 5 bases respectively, with 4 bases between them. The CDR3 here is CASSDNNEQFF. The CDR3 nucleotides are TGTGCCAGCAGCGATAACAATGAGCAGTTCTTC.

The chain uses TRBV6-5 and TRBJ2-7; D unclear. Trimming shortened V by 2 bases and J by 5 bases, and 16 bases separated the two germline ends. This CDR3 has 15 residues. Germline CDR1 reads MNHEY; CDR2 reads SVGAGI. CDR3 nucleotides: TGTGCCAGCAGTTACGCGGCTTCCCGTCACAACGAGCAGTACTTC. This translates into CASSYAASRHNEQYF.

This clonotype was picked up a small number of times. This chain joins TRBV4-1 and TRBJ1-4, with D unresolved. The V end lost 1 base, the J end lost 4 bases, and 7 bases lay between the germline ends. Germline V gene sequence: CDR1 MGHRA, CDR2 YSYEKL. The CDR3 totals 14 residues. CDR3 residues: CASSQGTVNEKLFF. The CDR3 coding sequence is TGCGCCAGCAGCCAAGGCACAGTTAATGAAAAACTGTTTTTT.

This clonotype has just one count. The gene calls are TRBV11-3 and TRBJ2-5; D gene ambiguous. Germline values: CDR1 SGHNT, CDR2 YENEEA. The length of the CDR3 is 12 residues. V was clipped by 8 bases and J by 4 bases, with 11 bases between them. The CDR3 here is CASGVGGETQYF. As DNA, the CDR3 is TGTGCCAGCGGCGTTGGTGGAGAGACCCAGTACTTC.

This clonotype was counted between two and nine times. V and J are TRBV5-1 and TRBJ1-2; no reliable D call. V shed 0 bases and J shed 3 bases, with 9 bases lying between them. The CDR3 runs 14 residues. Germline loops: CDR1 SGHRS, CDR2 YFSETQ. The CDR3 protein is CASSLVGRDYGYTF. The CDR3 region has the DNA TGCGCCAGCAGCTTGGTCGGACGGGACTATGGCTACACCTTC.

This clonotype was seen just once. The chain links TRBV6-1 to TRBJ2-7; TRBD2 matches at 11 bases. Per germline, CDR1 MNHNS and CDR2 SASEGT. CDR3 length: 17 amino acids. J gave up 0 bases and V 3 bases, and 7 bases lay outside the gene matches. CDR3 residues: CASSERVAGGYSYEQYF. The CDR3 bases are TGTGCCAGCAGTGAGAGGGTAGCGGGAGGGTACTCCTACGAGCAGTACTTC.

This clonotype was found many times. This chain connects TRBV7-8 to TRBJ2-3; TRBD2 aligns across 8 bases. With V trimmed by 5 bases and J by 4 bases, 11 bases remained unmatched. Germline V gene sequence: CDR1 SGHVS, CDR2 FQNEAQ. The CDR3 has 16 residues. CDR3 sequence reads: CASSRTGTRYADTQYF. The CDR3 DNA is TGTGCCAGCAGCCGCACCGGGACTAGGTACGCAGATACGCAGTATTTT.

This sequence joins TRBV24-1 and TRBJ2-3; TRBD2 aligns across 13 bases. Germline CDR1 is KGHDR and CDR2 is SFDVKD. V trimming: 7 bases; J trimming: 10 bases; junction bases outside the gene matches: 16. The CDR3 sequence is 17 residues long. The chain's CDR3 is CATSDSTSGGLGMAQYF. In nucleotides, the CDR3 is TGTGCCACCAGCGACTCGACTAGCGGGGGGCTAGGGATGGCGCAGTATTTT.

The CDR3 DNA reads TGCAGTGCCCACACAGGTGGCTACACCTTC. Amino acids: CSAHTGGYTF. The chain employs TRBV20-1 and TRBJ1-2; possible D gene TRBD1, 5 bases. The V end was cut by 6 bases, the J end by 7 bases, with 9 bases between. The CDR3 consists of 10 residues. Germline CDR1 and CDR2: DFQATT and SNEGSKA (reference sequence).